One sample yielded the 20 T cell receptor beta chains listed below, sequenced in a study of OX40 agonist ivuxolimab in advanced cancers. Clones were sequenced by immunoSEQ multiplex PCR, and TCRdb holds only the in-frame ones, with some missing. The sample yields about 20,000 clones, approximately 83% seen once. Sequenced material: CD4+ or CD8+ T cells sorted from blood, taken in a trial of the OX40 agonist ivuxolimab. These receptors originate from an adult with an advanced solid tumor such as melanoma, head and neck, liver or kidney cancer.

The CDR3 sequence is CATNRGDYGYTF. CDR3 bases: TGTGCCACCAACAGGGGAGACTATGGCTACACCTTC. This chain links TRBV19 with TRBJ1-2; 7 bases line up with TRBD1. Germline CDR1 reads LNHDA; CDR2 reads SQIVND (reference sequence). This CDR3 contains 12 residues. With V trimmed by 10 bases and J by 3 bases, 5 bases remained unmatched.

CDR3 in DNA: TGCGCCAGCAGCCATGCTTCGAACACTGAAGCTTTCTTT. Translation gives CASSHASNTEAFF. This rearrangement joins TRBV4-1 to TRBJ1-1; D call uncertain. The germline CDR1 and CDR2 sequences are MGHRA and YSYEKL. The V end lost 3 bases, the J end lost 1 base, and 6 bases lay between the germline ends. The CDR3 sequence is 13 residues long.

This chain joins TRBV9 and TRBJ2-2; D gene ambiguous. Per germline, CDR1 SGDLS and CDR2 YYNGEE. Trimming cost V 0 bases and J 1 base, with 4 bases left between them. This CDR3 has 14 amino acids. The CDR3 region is CASSVGGNTGELFF. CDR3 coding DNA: TGTGCCAGCAGCGTAGGAGGGAACACCGGGGAGCTGTTTTTT. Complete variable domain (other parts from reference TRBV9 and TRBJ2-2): DSGVTQTPKHLITATGQRVTLRCSPRSGDLSVYWYQQSLDQGLQFLIQYYNGEERAKGNILERFSAQQFPDLHSELNLSSLELGDSALYFCASSVGGNTGELFFGEGSRLTVL.

The CDR3 DNA sequence: TGCAGCGCCACCGGGACAGGTATCTACGAGCAGTACTTC. Translation gives CSATGTGIYEQYF. This chain uses TRBV29-1 with TRBJ2-7, with 8 positions matching TRBD1. The CDR3 has 13 residues. Looked up from germline, CDR1 is SQVTM and CDR2 is ANQGSEA. The V gene end was trimmed by 7 bases and the J gene end by 3 bases; junction bases not matched to a gene: 8.

CDR3 nucleotides: TGTGCCAGCAGTGACACGGACGAGCAGTACTTC. Translating gives CASSDTDEQYF. The genes are TRBV6-6 and TRBJ2-7; no firm D call. Trimming took off 5 bases at V and 5 bases at J, with 7 bases between the two ends. The CDR3 runs 11 residues. Germline values: CDR1 MNHNY, CDR2 SVGAGI (reference sequence).

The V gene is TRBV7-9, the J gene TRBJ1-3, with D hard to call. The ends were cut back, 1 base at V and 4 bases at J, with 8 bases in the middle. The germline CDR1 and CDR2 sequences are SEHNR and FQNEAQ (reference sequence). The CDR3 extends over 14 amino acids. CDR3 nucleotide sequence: TGTGCCAGCAGCTTAGGGTCTCTAGGAAACACCATATATTTT. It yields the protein CASSLGSLGNTIYF.

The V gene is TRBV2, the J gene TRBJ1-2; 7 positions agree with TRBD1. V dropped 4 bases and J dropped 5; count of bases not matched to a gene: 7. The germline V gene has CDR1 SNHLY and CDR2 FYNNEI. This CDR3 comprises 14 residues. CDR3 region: CASSGTGIKYGYTF. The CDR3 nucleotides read TGTGCCAGCAGTGGGACAGGAATTAAATATGGCTACACCTTC.

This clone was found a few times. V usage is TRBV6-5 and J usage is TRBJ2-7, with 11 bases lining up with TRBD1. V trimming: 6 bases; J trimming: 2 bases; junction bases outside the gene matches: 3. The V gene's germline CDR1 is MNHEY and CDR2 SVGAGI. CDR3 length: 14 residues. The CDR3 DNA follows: TGTGCCAGCAGGACGGGACAGGGGGCCTACGAGCAGTACTTC. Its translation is CASRTGQGAYEQYF.

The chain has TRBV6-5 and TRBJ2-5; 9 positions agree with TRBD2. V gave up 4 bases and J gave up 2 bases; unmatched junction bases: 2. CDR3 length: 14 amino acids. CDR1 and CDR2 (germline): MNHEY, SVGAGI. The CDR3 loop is CASSWTSEQETQYF. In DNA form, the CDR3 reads TGTGCCAGCAGTTGGACTAGCGAACAAGAGACCCAGTACTTC.

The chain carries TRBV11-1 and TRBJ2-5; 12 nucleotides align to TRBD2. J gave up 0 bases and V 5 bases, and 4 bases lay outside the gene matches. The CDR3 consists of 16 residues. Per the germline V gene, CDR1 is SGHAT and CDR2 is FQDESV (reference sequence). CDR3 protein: CASSPLAGGYQETQYF. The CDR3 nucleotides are TGTGCCAGCAGCCCCCTAGCGGGAGGGTACCAAGAGACCCAGTACTTC. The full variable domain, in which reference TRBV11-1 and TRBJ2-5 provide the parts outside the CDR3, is EAEVAQSPRYKITEKSQAVAFWCDPISGHATLYWYRQILGQGPELLVQFQDESVVDDSQLPKDRFSAERLKGVDSTLKIQPAELGDSAMYLCASSPLAGGYQETQYFGPGTRLLVL.

CDR3 region: CASGRSYEQYF. For the CDR3, the DNA is TGTGCCAGCGGGAGAAGCTACGAGCAGTACTTC. The rearrangement uses TRBV27 and TRBJ2-7; D possibly corresponds to TRBD2 (5 bases). The CDR3 spans 11 residues. Between the trimmed V and J ends, which lost 8 bases and 3 bases, there was a span of 8 bases. CDR1 is MNHEY, CDR2 SMNVEV, per germline (reference sequence).

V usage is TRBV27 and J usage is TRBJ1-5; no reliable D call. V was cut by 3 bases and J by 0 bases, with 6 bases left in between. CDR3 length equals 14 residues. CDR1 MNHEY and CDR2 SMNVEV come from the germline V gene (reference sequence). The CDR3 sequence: CASSFTDSNQPQHF. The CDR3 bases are TGTGCCAGCAGTTTCACGGATAGCAATCAGCCCCAGCATTTT.

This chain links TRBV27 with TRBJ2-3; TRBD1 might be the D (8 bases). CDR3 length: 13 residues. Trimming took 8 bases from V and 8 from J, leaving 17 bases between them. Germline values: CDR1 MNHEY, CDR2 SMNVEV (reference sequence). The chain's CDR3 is CASAQGGVGTQYF. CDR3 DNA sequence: TGTGCCAGCGCACAGGGGGGGGTGGGTACGCAGTATTTT.

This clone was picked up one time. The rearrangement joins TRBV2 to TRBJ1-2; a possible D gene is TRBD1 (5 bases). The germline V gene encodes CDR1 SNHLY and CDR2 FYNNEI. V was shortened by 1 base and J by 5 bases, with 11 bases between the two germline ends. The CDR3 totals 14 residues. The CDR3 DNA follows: TGTGCCAGCAGTGAAGGACAGTTCTTATATGGCTACACCTTC. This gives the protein CASSEGQFLYGYTF.

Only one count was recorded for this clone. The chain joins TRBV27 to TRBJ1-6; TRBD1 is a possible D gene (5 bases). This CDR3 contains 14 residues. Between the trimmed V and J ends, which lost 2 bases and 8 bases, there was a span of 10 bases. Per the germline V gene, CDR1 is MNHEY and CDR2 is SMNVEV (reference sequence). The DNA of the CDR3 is TGTGCCAGCAGTTTACAGGGAGAATATTCACCCCTCCACTTT. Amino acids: CASSLQGEYSPLHF.

The CDR3 here is CASTLVASGGVVGEQFF. Here the CDR3 DNA reads TGTGCCAGCACCCTAGTGGCTAGCGGGGGGGTGGTGGGTGAGCAGTTCTTC. The chain recombines TRBV7-6 with TRBJ2-1; TRBD2 agrees at 12 bases. J was trimmed by 9 bases and V by 7 bases; bases with no gene match: 16. Germline CDR1 reads SGHVS; CDR2 reads FNYEAQ. The CDR3 runs 17 residues. The whole variable domain, remainder taken from reference TRBV7-6 and TRBJ2-1, is GAGVSQSPRYKVTKRGQDVALRCDPISGHVSLYWYRQALGQGPEFLTYFNYEAQQDKSGLPNDRFSAERPEGSISTLTIQRTEQRDSAMYRCASTLVASGGVVGEQFFGPGTRLTVL.

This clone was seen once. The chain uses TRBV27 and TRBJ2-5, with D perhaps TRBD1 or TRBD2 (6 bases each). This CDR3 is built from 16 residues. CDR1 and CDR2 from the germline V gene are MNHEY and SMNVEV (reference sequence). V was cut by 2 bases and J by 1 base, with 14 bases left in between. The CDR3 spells CASSLRSGAFQETQYF. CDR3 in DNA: TGTGCCAGCAGTTTAAGATCGGGGGCCTTCCAAGAGACCCAGTACTTC.

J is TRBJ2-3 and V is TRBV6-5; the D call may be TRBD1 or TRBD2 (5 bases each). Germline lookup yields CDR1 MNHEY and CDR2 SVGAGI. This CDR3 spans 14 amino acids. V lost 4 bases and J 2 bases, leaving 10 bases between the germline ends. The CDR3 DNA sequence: TGTGCCAGCAGTTCGGGGACCACCACAGATACGCAGTATTTT. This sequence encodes CASSSGTTTDTQYF.

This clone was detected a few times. The CDR3 coding sequence is TGCAGCGTTGTTTTGGGATCGAATGAGCAGTTCTTC. It codes for CSVVLGSNEQFF. The rearrangement uses TRBV29-1 and TRBJ2-1; D remains ambiguous. Trimming cost V 4 bases and J 7 bases, with 11 bases left between them. CDR3 size: 12 residues. The germline V gene encodes CDR1 SQVTM and CDR2 ANQGSEA.

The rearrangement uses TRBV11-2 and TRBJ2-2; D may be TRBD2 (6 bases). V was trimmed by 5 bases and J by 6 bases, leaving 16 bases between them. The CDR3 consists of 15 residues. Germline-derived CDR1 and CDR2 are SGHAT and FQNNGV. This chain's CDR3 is CASSPGDFLAGELFF. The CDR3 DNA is TGTGCCAGCAGCCCGGGGGACTTCCTGGCCGGGGAGCTGTTTTTT.